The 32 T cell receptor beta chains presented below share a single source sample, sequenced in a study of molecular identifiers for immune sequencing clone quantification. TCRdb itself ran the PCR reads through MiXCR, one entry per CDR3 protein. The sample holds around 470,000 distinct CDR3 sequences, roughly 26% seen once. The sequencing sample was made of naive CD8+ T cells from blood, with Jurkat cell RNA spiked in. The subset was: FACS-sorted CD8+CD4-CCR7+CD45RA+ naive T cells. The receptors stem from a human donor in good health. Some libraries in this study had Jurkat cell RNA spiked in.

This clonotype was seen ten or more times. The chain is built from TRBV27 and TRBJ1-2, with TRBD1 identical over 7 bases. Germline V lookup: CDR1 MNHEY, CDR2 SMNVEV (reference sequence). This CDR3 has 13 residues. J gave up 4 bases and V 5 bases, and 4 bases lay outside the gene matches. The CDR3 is CASSLGGAYGYTF. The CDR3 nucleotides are TGTGCCAGCAGTCTAGGGGGCGCCTATGGCTACACCTTC.

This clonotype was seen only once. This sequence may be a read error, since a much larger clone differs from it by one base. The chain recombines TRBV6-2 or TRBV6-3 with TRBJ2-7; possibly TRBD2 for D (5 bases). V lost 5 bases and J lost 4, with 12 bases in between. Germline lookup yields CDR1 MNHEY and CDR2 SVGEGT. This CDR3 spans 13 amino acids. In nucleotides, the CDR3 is TGTGCCAGCAGTGGGTCTAGCTCGTACGAGCAGTACTTC. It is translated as CASSGSSSYEQYF.

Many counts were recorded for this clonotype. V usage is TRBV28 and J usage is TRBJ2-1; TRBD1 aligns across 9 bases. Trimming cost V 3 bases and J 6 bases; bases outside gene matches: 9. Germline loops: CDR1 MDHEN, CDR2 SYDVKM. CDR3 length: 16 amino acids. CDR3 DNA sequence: TGTGCCAGCAGTTTTTTCGGGACAGGGTCGGGCAATGAGCAGTTCTTC. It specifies CASSFFGTGSGNEQFF.

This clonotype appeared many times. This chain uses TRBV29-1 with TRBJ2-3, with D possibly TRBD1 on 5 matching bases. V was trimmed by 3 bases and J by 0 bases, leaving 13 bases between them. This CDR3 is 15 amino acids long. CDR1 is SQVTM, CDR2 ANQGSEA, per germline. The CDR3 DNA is TGCAGCGTTGACGACAGTTACTCTAGCACAGATACGCAGTATTTT. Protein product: CSVDDSYSSTDTQYF.

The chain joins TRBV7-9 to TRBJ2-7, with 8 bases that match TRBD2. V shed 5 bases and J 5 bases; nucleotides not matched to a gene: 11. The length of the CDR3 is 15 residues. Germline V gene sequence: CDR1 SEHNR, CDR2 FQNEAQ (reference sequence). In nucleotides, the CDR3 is TGTGCCAGCAGCGCACACTTAGCGGGATATAACGAGCAGTACTTC. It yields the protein CASSAHLAGYNEQYF.

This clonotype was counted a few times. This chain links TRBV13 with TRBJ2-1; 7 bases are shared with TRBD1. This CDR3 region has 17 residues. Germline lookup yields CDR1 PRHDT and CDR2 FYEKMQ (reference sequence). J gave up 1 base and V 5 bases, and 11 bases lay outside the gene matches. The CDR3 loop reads CASSPNPGTESYNEQFF. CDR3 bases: TGTGCCAGCAGCCCTAACCCGGGGACAGAGTCCTACAATGAGCAGTTCTTC.

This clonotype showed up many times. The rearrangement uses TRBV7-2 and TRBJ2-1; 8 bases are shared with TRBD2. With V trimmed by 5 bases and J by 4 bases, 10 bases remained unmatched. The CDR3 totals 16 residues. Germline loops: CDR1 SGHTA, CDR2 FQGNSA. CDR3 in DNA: TGTGCCAGCAGCCAAAGGGGACTAGTTCAGTACAATGAGCAGTTCTTC. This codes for CASSQRGLVQYNEQFF.

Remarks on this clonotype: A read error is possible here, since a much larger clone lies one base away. The CDR3 DNA follows: TGCAGCGTTGTCCTATGGACAGATTCCCAAGAGACCCAGGACTTC. Its protein is CSVVLWTDSQETQDF. The rearrangement uses TRBV29-1 and TRBJ2-5; possible D gene TRBD1, 6 bases. Germline V CDR1 and CDR2: SQVTM, ANQGSEA. The CDR3 is 15 amino acids. The full variable domain, with the rest looked up from reference TRBV29-1 and TRBJ2-5, is SAVISQKPSRDICQRGTSLTIQCQVDSQVTMMFWYRQQPGQSLTLIATANQGSEATYESGFVIDKFPISRPNLTFSTLTVSNMSPEDSSIYLCSVVLWTDSQETQDFGPGTRLLVL.

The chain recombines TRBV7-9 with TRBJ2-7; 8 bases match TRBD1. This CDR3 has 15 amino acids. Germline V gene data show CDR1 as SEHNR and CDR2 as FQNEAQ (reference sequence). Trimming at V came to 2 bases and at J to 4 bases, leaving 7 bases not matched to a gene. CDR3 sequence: CASSLTQGALYEQYF. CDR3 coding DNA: TGTGCCAGCAGCTTAACCCAGGGGGCGCTTTACGAGCAGTACTTC.

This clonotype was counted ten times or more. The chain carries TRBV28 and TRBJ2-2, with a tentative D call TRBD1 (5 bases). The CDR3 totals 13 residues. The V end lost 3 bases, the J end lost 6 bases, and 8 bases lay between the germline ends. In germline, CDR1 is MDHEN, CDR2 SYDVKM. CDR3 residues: CASSFSGSGELFF. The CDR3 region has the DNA TGTGCCAGCAGTTTTTCAGGGTCCGGGGAGCTGTTTTTT.

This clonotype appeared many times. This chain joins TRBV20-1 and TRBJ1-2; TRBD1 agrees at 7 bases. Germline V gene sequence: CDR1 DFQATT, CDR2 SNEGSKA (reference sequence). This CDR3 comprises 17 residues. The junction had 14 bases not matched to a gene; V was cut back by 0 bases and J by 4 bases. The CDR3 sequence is CSAREHIGQEVSYGYTF. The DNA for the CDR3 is TGCAGTGCTAGAGAACACATTGGACAGGAAGTGTCCTATGGCTACACCTTC.

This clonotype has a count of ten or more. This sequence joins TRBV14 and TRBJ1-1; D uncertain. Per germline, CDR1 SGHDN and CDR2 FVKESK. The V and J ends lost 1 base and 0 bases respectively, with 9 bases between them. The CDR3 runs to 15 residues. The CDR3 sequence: CASSQGGGMNTEAFF. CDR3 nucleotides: TGTGCCAGCAGCCAAGGGGGAGGGATGAACACTGAAGCTTTCTTT.

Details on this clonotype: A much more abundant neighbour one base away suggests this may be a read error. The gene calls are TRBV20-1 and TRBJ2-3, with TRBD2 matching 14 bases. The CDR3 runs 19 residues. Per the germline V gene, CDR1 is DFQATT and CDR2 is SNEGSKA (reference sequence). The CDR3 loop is CSVEETGTSGRWIGDMQYF. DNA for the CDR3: TGCAGTGTAGAAGAAACCGGGACTAGCGGGAGATGGATCGGGGATATGCAGTATTTT.

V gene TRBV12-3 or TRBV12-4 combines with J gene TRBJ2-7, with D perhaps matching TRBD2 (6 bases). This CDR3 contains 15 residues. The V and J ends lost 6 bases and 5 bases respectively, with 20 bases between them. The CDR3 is CASSPLGLAWDEQYF. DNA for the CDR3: TGTGCCAGCAGCCCCCTTGGGCTAGCGTGGGACGAGCAGTACTTC.

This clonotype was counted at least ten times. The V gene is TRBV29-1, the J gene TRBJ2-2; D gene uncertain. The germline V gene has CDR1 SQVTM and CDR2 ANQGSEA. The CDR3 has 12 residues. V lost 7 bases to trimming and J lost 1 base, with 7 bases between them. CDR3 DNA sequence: TGCAGCGCTACCATGAACACCGGGGAGCTGTTTTTT. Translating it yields CSATMNTGELFF.

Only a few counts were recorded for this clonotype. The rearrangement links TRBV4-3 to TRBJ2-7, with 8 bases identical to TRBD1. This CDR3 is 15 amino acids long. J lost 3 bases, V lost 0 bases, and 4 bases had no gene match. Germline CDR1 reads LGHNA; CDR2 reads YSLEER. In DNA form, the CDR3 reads TGCGCCAGCAGCCAAGATCTGGACAGGGTCTACGAGCAGTACTTC. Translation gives CASSQDLDRVYEQYF.

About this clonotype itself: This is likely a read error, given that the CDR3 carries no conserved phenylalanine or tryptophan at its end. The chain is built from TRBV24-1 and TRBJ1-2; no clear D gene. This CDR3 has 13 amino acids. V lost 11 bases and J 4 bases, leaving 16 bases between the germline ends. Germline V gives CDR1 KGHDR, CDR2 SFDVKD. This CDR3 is CAIDYGRSYGYTS. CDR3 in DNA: TGTGCCATTGACTATGGCAGGAGCTATGGCTACACCTCC.

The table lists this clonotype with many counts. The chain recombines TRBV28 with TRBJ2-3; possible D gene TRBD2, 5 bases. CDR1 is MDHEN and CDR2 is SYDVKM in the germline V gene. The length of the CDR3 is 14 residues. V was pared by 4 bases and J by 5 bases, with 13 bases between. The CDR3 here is CASSSERGIDTQYF. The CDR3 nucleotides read TGTGCCAGCAGTTCCGAGCGAGGGATAGATACGCAGTATTTT. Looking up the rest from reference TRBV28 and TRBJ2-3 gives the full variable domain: DVKVTQSSRYLVKRTGEKVFLECVQDMDHENMFWYRQDPGLGLRLIYFSYDVKMKEKGDIPEGYSVSREKKERFSLILESASTNQTSMYLCASSSERGIDTQYFGPGTRLTVL.

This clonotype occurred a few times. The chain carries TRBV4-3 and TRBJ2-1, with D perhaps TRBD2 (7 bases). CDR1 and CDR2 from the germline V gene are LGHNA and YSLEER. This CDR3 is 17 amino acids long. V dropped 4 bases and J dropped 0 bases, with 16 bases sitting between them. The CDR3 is CASSRRGGRVSYNEQFF. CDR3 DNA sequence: TGCGCCAGCAGCCGGAGGGGGGGGCGAGTCTCCTACAATGAGCAGTTCTTC.

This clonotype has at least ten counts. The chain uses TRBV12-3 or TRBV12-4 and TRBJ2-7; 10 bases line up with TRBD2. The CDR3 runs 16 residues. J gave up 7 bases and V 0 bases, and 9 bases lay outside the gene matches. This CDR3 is CASSLAEAGGPGEQYF. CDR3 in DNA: TGTGCCAGCAGTTTAGCGGAAGCGGGAGGGCCGGGGGAGCAGTACTTC.

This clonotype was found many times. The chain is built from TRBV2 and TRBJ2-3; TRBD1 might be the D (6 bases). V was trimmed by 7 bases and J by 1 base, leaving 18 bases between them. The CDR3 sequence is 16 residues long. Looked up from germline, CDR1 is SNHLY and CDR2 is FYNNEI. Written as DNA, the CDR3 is TGTGCCAGCACCAGGGGTGGCGCGACCCGCACAGATACGCAGTATTTT. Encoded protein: CASTRGGATRTDTQYF.

CDR3 loop: CASSSRRGHSNEQFF. The CDR3 DNA follows: TGTGCCAGCAGTTCCCGGAGGGGCCACAGCAATGAGCAGTTCTTC. The V call is TRBV27, the J call TRBJ2-1, with D perhaps matching TRBD2 (6 bases). This CDR3 is built from 15 residues. Trimming cost V 4 bases and J 6 bases, with 16 bases left between them. Germline V gene data show CDR1 as MNHEY and CDR2 as SMNVEV (reference sequence).

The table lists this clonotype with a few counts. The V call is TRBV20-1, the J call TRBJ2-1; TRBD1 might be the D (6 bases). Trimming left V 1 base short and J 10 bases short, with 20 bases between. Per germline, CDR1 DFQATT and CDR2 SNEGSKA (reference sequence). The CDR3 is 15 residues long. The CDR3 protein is CSARGSGHSITEQFF. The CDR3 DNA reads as TGCAGTGCTAGAGGTTCGGGACATTCCATCACCGAGCAGTTCTTC.

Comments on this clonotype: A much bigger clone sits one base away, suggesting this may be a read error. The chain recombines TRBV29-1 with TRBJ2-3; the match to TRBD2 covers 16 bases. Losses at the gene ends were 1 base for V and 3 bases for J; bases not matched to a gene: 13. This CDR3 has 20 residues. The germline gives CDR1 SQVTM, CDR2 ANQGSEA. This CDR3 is CSVEARDRGLAGGPTDTQYF. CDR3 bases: TGCAGCGTTGAAGCCCGGGACAGGGGACTAGCGGGAGGGCCGACAGATACGCAGTATTTT.

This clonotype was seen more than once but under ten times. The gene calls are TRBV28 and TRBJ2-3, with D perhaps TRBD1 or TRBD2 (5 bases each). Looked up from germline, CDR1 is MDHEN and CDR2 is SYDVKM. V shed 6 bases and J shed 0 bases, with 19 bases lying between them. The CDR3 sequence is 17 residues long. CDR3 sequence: CASRSGSGTASTDTQYF. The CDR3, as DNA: TGTGCCAGCAGAAGTGGGTCAGGGACGGCCAGCACAGATACGCAGTATTTT.

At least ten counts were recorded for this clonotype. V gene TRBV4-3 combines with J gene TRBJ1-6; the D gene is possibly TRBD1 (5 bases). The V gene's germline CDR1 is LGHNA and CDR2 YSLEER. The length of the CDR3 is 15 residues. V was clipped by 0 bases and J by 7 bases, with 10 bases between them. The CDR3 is CASSQDWQGNSPLHF. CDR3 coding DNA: TGCGCCAGCAGCCAAGACTGGCAGGGCAATTCACCCCTCCACTTT.

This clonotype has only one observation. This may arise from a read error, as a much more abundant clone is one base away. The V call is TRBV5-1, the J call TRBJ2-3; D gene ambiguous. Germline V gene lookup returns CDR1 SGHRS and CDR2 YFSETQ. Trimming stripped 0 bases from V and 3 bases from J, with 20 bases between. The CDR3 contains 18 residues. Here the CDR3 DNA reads TGCGCCAGCAGCTTGGAAGTAGATACAGCCCTTTGGACAGATACGCAGTATTTT. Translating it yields CASSLEVDTALWTDTQYF.

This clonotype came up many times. DNA for the CDR3: TGCAGCGCCGTGGGACAGGAGGGGGTCGAAGCTTTCTTT. It encodes CSAVGQEGVEAFF. The V and J genes are TRBV29-1 and TRBJ1-1; 8 nucleotides agree with TRBD1. The germline V gene has CDR1 SQVTM and CDR2 ANQGSEA. CDR3 length: 13 residues. V lost 7 bases, J lost 8 bases, and 12 bases stayed unmatched. Using reference TRBV29-1 and TRBJ1-1 for the parts outside the CDR3, the full variable domain is SAVISQKPSRDICQRGTSLTIQCQVDSQVTMMFWYRQQPGQSLTLIATANQGSEATYESGFVIDKFPISRPNLTFSTLTVSNMSPEDSSIYLCSAVGQEGVEAFFGQGTRLTVV.

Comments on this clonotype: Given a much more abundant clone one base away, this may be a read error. CDR3 protein: CAGSSTRTSGRLGANVLTF. CDR3 sequence (DNA): TGTGCCGGCAGCTCCACCCGGACTAGCGGGAGACTTGGGGCCAACGTCCTGACTTTC. The gene calls are TRBV7-9 and TRBJ2-6; TRBD2 agrees at 13 bases. The CDR3 totals 19 residues. Per the germline V gene, CDR1 is SEHNR and CDR2 is FQNEAQ (reference sequence).

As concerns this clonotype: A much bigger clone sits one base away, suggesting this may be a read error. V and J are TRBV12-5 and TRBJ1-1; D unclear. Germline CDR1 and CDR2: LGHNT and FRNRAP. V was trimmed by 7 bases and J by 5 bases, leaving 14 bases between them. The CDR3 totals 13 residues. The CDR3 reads CASASPGSTEAFF. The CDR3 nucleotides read TGTGCTAGTGCCAGCCCCGGGTCTACTGAAGCTTTCTTT.

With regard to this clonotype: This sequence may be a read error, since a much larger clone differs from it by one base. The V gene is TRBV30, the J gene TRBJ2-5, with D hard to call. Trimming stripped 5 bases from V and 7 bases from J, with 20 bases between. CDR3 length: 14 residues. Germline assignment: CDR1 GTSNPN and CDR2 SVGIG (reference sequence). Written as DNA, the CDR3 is TGTGCCTGGGAAACCATTGCCGCGGCCGCGACCCAGTACTTC. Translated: CAWETIAAAATQYF.

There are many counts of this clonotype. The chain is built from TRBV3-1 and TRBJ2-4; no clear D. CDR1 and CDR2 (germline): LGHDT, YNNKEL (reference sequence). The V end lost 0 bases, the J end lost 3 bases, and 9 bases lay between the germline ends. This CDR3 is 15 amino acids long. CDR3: CASSQDRRSKNIQYF. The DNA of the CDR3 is TGTGCCAGCAGCCAAGATAGGCGGAGCAAAAACATTCAGTACTTC.